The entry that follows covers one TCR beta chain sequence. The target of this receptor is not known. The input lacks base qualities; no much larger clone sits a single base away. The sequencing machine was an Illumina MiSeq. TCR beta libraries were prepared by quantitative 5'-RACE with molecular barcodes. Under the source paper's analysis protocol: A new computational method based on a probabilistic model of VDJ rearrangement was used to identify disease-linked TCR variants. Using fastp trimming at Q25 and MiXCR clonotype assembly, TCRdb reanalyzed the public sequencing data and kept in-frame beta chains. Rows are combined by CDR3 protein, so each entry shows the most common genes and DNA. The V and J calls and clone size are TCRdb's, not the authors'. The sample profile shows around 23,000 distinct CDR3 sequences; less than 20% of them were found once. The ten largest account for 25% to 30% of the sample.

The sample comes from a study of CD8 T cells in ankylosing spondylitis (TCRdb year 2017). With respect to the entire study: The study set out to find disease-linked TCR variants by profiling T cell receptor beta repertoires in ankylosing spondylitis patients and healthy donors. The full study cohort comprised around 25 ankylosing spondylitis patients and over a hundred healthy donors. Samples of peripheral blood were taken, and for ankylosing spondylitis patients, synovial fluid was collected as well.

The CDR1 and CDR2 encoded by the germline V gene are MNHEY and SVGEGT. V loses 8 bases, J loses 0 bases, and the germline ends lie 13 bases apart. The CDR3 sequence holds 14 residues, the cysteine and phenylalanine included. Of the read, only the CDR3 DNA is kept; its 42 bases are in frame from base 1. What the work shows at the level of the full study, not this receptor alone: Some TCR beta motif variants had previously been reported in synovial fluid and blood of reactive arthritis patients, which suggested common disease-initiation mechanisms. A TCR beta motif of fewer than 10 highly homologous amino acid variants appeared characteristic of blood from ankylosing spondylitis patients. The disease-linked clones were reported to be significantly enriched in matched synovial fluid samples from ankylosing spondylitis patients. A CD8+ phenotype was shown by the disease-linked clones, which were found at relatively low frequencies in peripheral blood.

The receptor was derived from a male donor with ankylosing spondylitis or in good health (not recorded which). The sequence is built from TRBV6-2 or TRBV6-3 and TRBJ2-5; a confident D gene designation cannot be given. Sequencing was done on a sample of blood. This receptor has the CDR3 CASAIRRNQETQYF. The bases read TGTGCCAGCGCCATCCGACGGAACCAAGAGACCCAGTACTTC.